What follows are 32 T cell receptor beta chains derived from one specimen sequenced in a study of PD-1 blockade in classical Hodgkin lymphoma. Clones were sequenced by immunoSEQ multiplex PCR, and TCRdb holds only the in-frame ones, with some missing. This table has tens of thousands of clones, roughly 89% appearing once. Time point reported: cycle 4 day 1 (C4D1), after 5 to 7 weeks of nivolumab. Each patient experienced a relapse that followed autologous stem cell transplantation, and brentuximab vedotin exposure varied. The sequences come from peripheral blood mononuclear cells (PBMCs), collected before the fourth cycle of nivolumab. Receptors originate from a human donor with classical Hodgkin lymphoma.

V is TRBV4-1 and J is TRBJ1-2, with D perhaps matching TRBD1 (6 bases). Germline values: CDR1 MGHRA, CDR2 YSYEKL. The CDR3 loop spans 16 amino acids. Trimming removed 0 bases from V and 5 bases from J, with 16 bases in between. DNA of the CDR3: TGCGCCAGCAGCCAAGAGGCGGGGGCGTTTGCGTATGGCTACACCTTC. Translated: CASSQEAGAFAYGYTF.

V is TRBV14 and J is TRBJ2-7, with D perhaps matching TRBD1 (5 bases). CDR1 and CDR2 (germline): SGHDN, FVKESK. The V gene lost 3 bases and the J gene lost 7 bases, with 19 bases spanning the gap. This CDR3 contains 15 residues. CDR3 coding DNA: TGTGCCAGCAGCCATGGAAGTAGTGGGGCGGTGGAGCAGTACTTC. Amino acid sequence: CASSHGSSGAVEQYF.

J is TRBJ2-3 and V is TRBV5-4; D remains unclear. The germline V gene encodes CDR1 SGHNT and CDR2 YYREEE (reference sequence). CDR3 length: 17 amino acids. Trimming shortened V by 1 base and J by 0 bases, and 15 bases separated the two germline ends. The CDR3, as DNA: TGTGCCAGCAGCTTGCCCACCGGGCGTAGTAGCACAGATACGCAGTATTTT. It is translated as CASSLPTGRSSTDTQYF. Full variable domain (outside the CDR3, taken from reference TRBV5-4 and TRBJ2-3): ETGVTQSPTHLIKTRGQQVTLRCSSQSGHNTVSWYQQALGQGPQFIFQYYREEENGRGNFPPRFSGLQFPNYSSELNVNALELDDSALYLCASSLPTGRSSTDTQYFGPGTRLTVL.

V usage is TRBV5-1 and J usage is TRBJ2-5, with TRBD2 identical over 12 bases. With 1 base clipped from V and 2 bases from J, the junction kept 0 bases outside the gene matches. Germline assignment: CDR1 SGHRS and CDR2 YFSETQ. This CDR3 spans 15 amino acids. The CDR3 sequence: CASSLLAGGQETQYF. CDR3 DNA: TGCGCCAGCAGCTTGCTAGCGGGAGGGCAAGAGACCCAGTACTTC.

The genes are TRBV6-5 and TRBJ2-7; 8 bases fit TRBD2. The germline V gene encodes CDR1 MNHEY and CDR2 SVGAGI. V shed 6 bases and J 6 bases; nucleotides not matched to a gene: 4. This CDR3 spans 12 amino acids. CDR3 sequence reads: CASSGLATEQYF. As DNA, the CDR3 is TGTGCCAGCAGCGGACTAGCCACCGAGCAGTACTTC.

The chain links TRBV27 to TRBJ2-1, with D perhaps assigned TRBD1 or TRBD2 (5 bases each). Germline CDR1 and CDR2: MNHEY and SMNVEV (reference sequence). The germline V and J ends were trimmed by 2 bases and 6 bases, with 17 bases remaining between them. The CDR3 runs 16 residues. The CDR3, as DNA: TGTGCCAGCAGTTTAATGAAGGGACGGCTCCTCAATGAGCAGTTCTTC. This sequence encodes CASSLMKGRLLNEQFF.

The gene calls are TRBV6-5 and TRBJ2-7, with 9 positions matching TRBD1. The CDR3 covers 14 residues. J lost 3 bases, V lost 5 bases, and 5 bases had no gene match. The germline gives CDR1 MNHEY, CDR2 SVGAGI. As DNA, the CDR3 is TGTGCCAGCAGTGAATACAGGGGGCACTACGAGCAGTACTTC. Protein product: CASSEYRGHYEQYF.

The rearrangement uses TRBV5-1 and TRBJ1-4, with D possibly being TRBD1 (5 bases). Trimming stripped 4 bases from V and 5 bases from J, with 12 bases between. The CDR3 sequence is 14 residues long. The germline V gene has CDR1 SGHRS and CDR2 YFSETQ. CDR3 sequence reads: CASSEGVGNEKLFF. CDR3 bases: TGCGCCAGCAGCGAAGGGGTCGGGAATGAAAAACTGTTTTTT.

This sequence joins TRBV27 and TRBJ1-5; D is ambiguous. From germline, CDR1 is MNHEY and CDR2 SMNVEV (reference sequence). Trimming took 4 bases from V and 0 from J, leaving 10 bases between them. The CDR3 runs to 15 residues. CDR3 region: CASSSAEYSNQPQHF. Written as DNA, the CDR3 is TGTGCCAGCAGTTCGGCGGAATATAGCAATCAGCCCCAGCATTTT.

The rearrangement links TRBV2 to TRBJ1-4; tentative D call: TRBD1 (6 bases). This CDR3 spans 12 amino acids. Trimming took 6 bases from V and 8 from J, leaving 10 bases between them. Germline V CDR1 and CDR2: SNHLY, FYNNEI. The CDR3 sequence is CASSGRGEKLFF. The CDR3, as DNA: TGTGCCAGCAGCGGAAGGGGGGAAAAACTGTTTTTT.

The chain couples TRBV6-5 to TRBJ1-1; 10 bases are a match to TRBD1. Germline V CDR1 and CDR2: MNHEY, SVGAGI. After removal of 4 bases from V and 4 bases from J, the junction contained 3 bases not matched to a gene. This CDR3 has 14 amino acids. The CDR3 bases are TGTGCCAGCAGTTCCCGGACAGGGGGCACTGAAGCTTTCTTT. Amino acids: CASSSRTGGTEAFF.

The rearrangement links TRBV5-6 to TRBJ2-5, with D perhaps TRBD2 (6 bases). The ends were cut back, 5 bases at V and 5 bases at J, with 13 bases in the middle. Germline V gene sequence: CDR1 SGHDT, CDR2 YYEEEE. The CDR3 is 13 amino acids. The CDR3 sequence is CASRPGGLETQYF. The CDR3 DNA sequence: TGTGCCAGCAGACCCGGAGGGCTGGAGACCCAGTACTTC.

The CDR3 here is CASSFGRGLYNEQFF. The CDR3 DNA reads as TGTGCCAGCAGCTTCGGCAGGGGTCTCTACAATGAGCAGTTCTTC. The chain is built from TRBV5-4 and TRBJ2-1, with a weak D call TRBD1 (6 bases). The V and J ends lost 2 bases and 3 bases respectively, with 12 bases between them. This CDR3 is 15 amino acids long. CDR1 SGHNT and CDR2 YYREEE come from the germline V gene (reference sequence).

This chain joins TRBV5-4 and TRBJ1-5; D possibly corresponds to TRBD1 (5 bases). Germline CDR1 reads SGHNT; CDR2 reads YYREEE (reference sequence). This CDR3 is built from 15 residues. The ends were cut back, 0 bases at V and 6 bases at J, with 13 bases in the middle. CDR3 protein: CASSLDPGVVQPQHF. CDR3 coding DNA: TGTGCCAGCAGCTTGGATCCGGGGGTGGTTCAGCCCCAGCATTTT.

V and J are TRBV7-9 and TRBJ2-5, with 7 bases matching TRBD2. There are 14 residues in the CDR3. Looked up from germline, CDR1 is SEHNR and CDR2 is FQNEAQ (reference sequence). The V and J ends lost 1 base and 5 bases, in that order; junction bases with no gene match: 4. The CDR3 spells CASSLVPAGETQYF. In nucleotides, the CDR3 is TGTGCCAGCAGCTTAGTTCCAGCGGGGGAGACCCAGTACTTC. Full variable domain (missing parts from reference TRBV7-9 and TRBJ2-5): DTGVSQNPRHKITKRGQNVTFRCDPISEHNRLYWYRQTLGQGPEFLTYFQNEAQLEKSRLLSDRFSAERPKGSFSTLEIQRTEQGDSAMYLCASSLVPAGETQYFGPGTRLLVL.

CDR3 nucleotide sequence: TGTGCCAGCAGGGGAGGACAGGGAAACTACGAGCAGTACTTC. Translating gives CASRGGQGNYEQYF. The chain combines TRBV6-5 with TRBJ2-7, with 8 nucleotides matching TRBD1. This CDR3 region has 14 residues. CDR1 MNHEY and CDR2 SVGAGI come from the germline V gene. Trimming took 6 bases from V and 3 from J; bases not matched to a gene: 7.

V gene TRBV7-9 combines with J gene TRBJ2-3, with D tentatively TRBD1 (7 bases). Trimming took off 5 bases at V and 8 bases at J, with 8 bases between the two ends. CDR3 size: 11 residues. Per the germline V gene, CDR1 is SEHNR and CDR2 is FQNEAQ (reference sequence). The CDR3 DNA is TGTGCCAGCAGCCAGGGGGGTACGCAGTATTTT. This encodes CASSQGGTQYF.

The CDR3: CASSPLPGLAGELSYEQYF. The CDR3, as DNA: TGCGCCAGCAGCCCCCTACCGGGACTAGCGGGAGAATTGTCCTACGAGCAGTACTTC. The gene calls are TRBV5-1 and TRBJ2-5, with 14 bases aligning to TRBD2. The DNA end favors TRBJ2-7, so the J call may be wrong. From germline, CDR1 is SGHRS and CDR2 YFSETQ. The CDR3 covers 19 residues.

V is TRBV2 and J is TRBJ2-7; a possible D gene is TRBD2 (5 bases). The CDR3 runs 13 residues. V dropped 5 bases and J dropped 3 bases, with 11 bases sitting between them. In germline, CDR1 is SNHLY, CDR2 FYNNEI. The CDR3 sequence: CASSTRTVYEQYF. The CDR3 bases are TGTGCCAGCAGTACGAGGACTGTCTACGAGCAGTACTTC.

This chain connects TRBV5-1 to TRBJ2-1, with D possibly being TRBD2 (5 bases). The V end was cut by 7 bases, the J end by 6 bases, with 20 bases between. This CDR3 region has 15 residues. Germline CDR1 is SGHRS and CDR2 is YFSETQ. The CDR3 DNA reads TGCGCCAGCCGCCTGGACTTCACCCCGCCCAATGAGCAGTTCTTC. It yields the protein CASRLDFTPPNEQFF.

The gene calls are TRBV18 and TRBJ1-5, with 7 bases aligning to TRBD1. Per the germline V gene, CDR1 is KGHSH and CDR2 is LQKENI. This CDR3 spans 15 amino acids. With V trimmed by 5 bases and J by 5 bases, 9 bases remained unmatched. This CDR3 is CASSTTGSRDQPQHF. CDR3 in DNA: TGTGCCAGCTCAACGACAGGGAGCAGGGATCAGCCCCAGCATTTT.

This chain uses TRBV5-1 with TRBJ1-4, with D unclear. The germline V and J ends were trimmed by 0 bases and 3 bases, with 15 bases remaining between them. Germline values: CDR1 SGHRS, CDR2 YFSETQ. The length of the CDR3 is 17 residues. CDR3 DNA sequence: TGCGCCAGCAGCTTGGCCTGGGATTCGAGGGCTAATGAAAAACTGTTTTTT. This encodes CASSLAWDSRANEKLFF.

V gene TRBV15 combines with J gene TRBJ1-4; 8 bases line up with TRBD1. CDR1 LNHNV and CDR2 YYDKDF come from the germline V gene (reference sequence). Trimming removed 5 bases from V and 16 bases from J; junction bases left unmatched: 9. The CDR3 contains 12 residues. The CDR3 bases are TGTGCCACCAGCGGGTTGGGGACAGGTCAGTTTTTT. It codes for CATSGLGTGQFF.

This chain connects TRBV6-5 to TRBJ2-1; D may be TRBD2 (5 bases). Trimming cost V 5 bases and J 5 bases, with 13 bases left between them. This CDR3 is 14 amino acids long. Germline values: CDR1 MNHEY, CDR2 SVGAGI. In nucleotides, the CDR3 is TGTGCCAGCAGTCCCCCCGGACTTAACAATGAGCAGTTCTTC. Its translation: CASSPPGLNNEQFF.

The chain couples TRBV6-4 to TRBJ2-3; 7 bases are a match to TRBD2. Germline lookup yields CDR1 MRHNA and CDR2 SNTAGT. Trimming at V came to 7 bases and at J to 2 bases, leaving 9 bases not matched to a gene. The CDR3 is 15 residues long. The CDR3 is CASKSRAGPTDTQYF. In DNA form, the CDR3 reads TGTGCCAGCAAAAGCCGAGCGGGGCCCACAGATACGCAGTATTTT.

V is TRBV5-4 and J is TRBJ2-5, with TRBD2 as a possible D gene (6 bases). The germline gives CDR1 SGHNT, CDR2 YYREEE (reference sequence). The CDR3 has 16 amino acids. V lost 0 bases and J 4 bases, leaving 16 bases between the germline ends. The CDR3 loop is CASSLGGSGNGETQYF. The CDR3, as DNA: TGTGCCAGCAGCTTGGGGGGTAGCGGAAACGGAGAGACCCAGTACTTC.

This clone occurred once. The chain joins TRBV10-3 to TRBJ1-2; D call uncertain. Trimming took 7 bases from V and 2 from J, leaving 8 bases between them. This CDR3 is built from 12 residues. Germline loops: CDR1 ENHRY, CDR2 SYGVKD. This CDR3 is CAITGLNYGYTF. CDR3 nucleotide sequence: TGTGCCATCACCGGACTCAACTATGGCTACACCTTC.

This clone is classed as medium-sized. The chain is built from TRBV4-1 and TRBJ2-1; D unclear. This CDR3 spans 13 amino acids. V lost 4 bases, J lost 5 bases, and 9 bases lay in between. Germline values: CDR1 MGHRA, CDR2 YSYEKL. CDR3 loop: CASSRARHNEQFF. CDR3 coding DNA: TGCGCCAGCAGCCGGGCGCGGCACAATGAGCAGTTCTTC.

This sequence joins TRBV5-1 and TRBJ2-1; the match to TRBD2 covers 7 bases. Trimming at V came to 4 bases and at J to 5 bases, leaving 18 bases not matched to a gene. Germline assignment: CDR1 SGHRS and CDR2 YFSETQ. The CDR3 length is 18 residues. The CDR3 region has the DNA TGCGCCAGCAGCCTAGGAATTGCGGGGGACTGGCAAAACAATGAGCAGTTCTTC. Protein product: CASSLGIAGDWQNNEQFF.

The V call is TRBV21-1, the J call TRBJ2-3; TRBD2, the table's D call, was not compared with the DNA. TRBV21-1 is deemed a pseudogene. The CDR3 has 14 residues. The CDR3 loop is CASSKEPDGDTQYF. CDR3 DNA sequence: TGTGCCAGCAGCAAAGAGCCCGATGGAGATACGCAGTATTTT.

The CDR3 DNA reads TGTGCCAGCAGTTCCGGGGCGTCTTCGAGCTACGAGCAGTACTTC. Protein: CASSSGASSSYEQYF. J is TRBJ2-7 and V is TRBV6-1, with D perhaps matching TRBD1 or TRBD2 (5 bases each). This CDR3 has 15 amino acids. V lost 5 bases, J lost 3 bases, and 17 bases lay in between. Germline CDR1 MNHNS, CDR2 SASEGT.

CDR3 amino acids: CASSLDRTNTEAFF. DNA of the CDR3: TGCGCCAGCAGTCTAGACAGGACGAACACTGAAGCTTTCTTT. The V gene is TRBV10-2, the J gene TRBJ1-1; a weak D match, TRBD1 (6 bases). The V end lost 5 bases, the J end lost 1 base, and 11 bases lay between the germline ends. From germline, CDR1 is WSHSY and CDR2 SAAADI. The CDR3 is 14 amino acids.